This T cell receptor beta chain appears in the sequencing data of a study of Ad26.COV2.S vaccination and SARS-CoV-2 variants. Whole-study findings and limits: Using TCR breadth and depth analyses may have led to underestimated total T cell responses.

Here immunoSEQ multiplex PCR was the method, and the copy in TCRdb shows in-frame clones only, minus some. Among 300,000 to 400,000 clones, roughly 84% were seen once, and the ten largest hold around 3.6%. In this sample, this clone turned up a few times. Antigen specificity is unknown. The sample has other DNA sequences that encode this CDR3 too. Treatment denoted: some 20 received Ad26.COV2.S at low or high dose, single or two shots; about 5 received placebo; per-sample allocation not given. The investigators took samples on day 63 after the first vaccine or placebo injection. Germline CDR1 and CDR2: LNHDA and SQIVND (reference sequence). This CDR3 has 14 amino acids. V shed 2 bases and J shed 2 bases, with 7 bases lying between them.

The TCR sequence derives from a person between 18 and 65 years old who received the Ad26.COV2.S COVID-19 vaccine or a placebo. V gene TRBV19 combines with J gene TRBJ1-5; a possible D gene is TRBD1 (5 bases). The material was peripheral blood, obtained in a trial of Ad26.COV2.S vaccine versus placebo. This chain's CDR3 is CASSILGGNQPQHF. The CDR3 DNA sequence: TGTGCCAGTAGTATATTAGGGGGCAATCAGCCCCAGCATTTT. Full variable domain (rest looked up from reference TRBV19 and TRBJ1-5): DGGITQSPKYLFRKEGQNVTLSCEQNLNHDAMYWYRQDPGQGLRLIYYSQIVNDFQKGDIAEGYSVSREKKESFPLTVTSAQKNPTAFYLCASSILGGNQPQHFGDGTRLSIL.